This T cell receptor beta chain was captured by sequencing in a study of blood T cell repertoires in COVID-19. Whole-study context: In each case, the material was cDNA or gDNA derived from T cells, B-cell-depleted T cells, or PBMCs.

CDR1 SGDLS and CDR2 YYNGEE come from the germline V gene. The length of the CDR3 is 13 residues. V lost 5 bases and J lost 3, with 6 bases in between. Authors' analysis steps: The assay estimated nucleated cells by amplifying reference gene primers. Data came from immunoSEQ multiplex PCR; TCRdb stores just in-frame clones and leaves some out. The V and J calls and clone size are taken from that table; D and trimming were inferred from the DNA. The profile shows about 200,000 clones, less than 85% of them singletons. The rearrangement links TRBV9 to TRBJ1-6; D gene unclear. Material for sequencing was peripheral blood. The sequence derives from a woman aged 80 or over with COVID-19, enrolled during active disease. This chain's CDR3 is CASSAVYNSPLHF. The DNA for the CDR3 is TGTGCCAGCAGTGCGGTCTATAATTCACCCCTCCACTTT. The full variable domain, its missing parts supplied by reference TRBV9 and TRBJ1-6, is DSGVTQTPKHLITATGQRVTLRCSPRSGDLSVYWYQQSLDQGLQFLIQYYNGEERAKGNILERFSAQQFPDLHSELNLSSLELGDSALYFCASSAVYNSPLHFGNGTRLTVT.